What follows is one T cell receptor (beta chain) and its context. V trimming: 5 bases; J trimming: 6 bases; junction bases outside the gene matches: 4. The CDR3 has 14 residues. Looked up from germline, CDR1 is SQVTM and CDR2 is ANQGSEA. The data stem from a study of CD8+ T cells in alopecia areata. Study background: For the treated group, dosing was oral tofacitinib at 5 to 10 mg twice daily.

Indicated treatment: oral pan-JAK inhibitor, 5-10 mg twice daily. Reverse transcribed after extraction, RNA yielded cDNA as the sequencing template. Assay used: immunoSEQ multiplex PCR; TCRdb lists only in-frame clones, some missing. The top ten clones hold more than 9% of a sample with around 100,000 clones, roughly 55% of them seen once. The TCR originated in a human donor with alopecia areata. The sample was CD8+ T cells sorted from blood, taken at week 24, from a patient treated with tofacitinib. V is TRBV29-1 and J is TRBJ2-2; 12 bases are a match to TRBD1. The CDR3 DNA reads TGCAGCGTTCCCGGGACAGGGGGCTCCGGGGAGCTGTTTTTT. Protein sequence: CSVPGTGGSGELFF.